Each of the 8 T cell receptor beta chains below was sequenced from the same sample in a study of blood T cells in healthy people across ages. Together with a sample-barcoded 5' primer, a J-beta primer mix was included in a second PCR lasting 7 to 11 cycles. TCRdb passed the 5' RACE reads through MiXCR, listing each CDR3 protein once. The data contain 1,800,000 or so distinct CDR3 sequences, 35% to 50% of them singletons. The specimen sequenced was blood. The source is a human donor in good health.

The table lists this clonotype with a few counts. This chain links TRBV29-1 with TRBJ2-7, with D possibly being TRBD1 (6 bases). Trimming shortened V by 4 bases and J by 5 bases, and 15 bases separated the two germline ends. This CDR3 has 13 residues. CDR1 and CDR2 from the germline V gene are SQVTM and ANQGSEA. In DNA form, the CDR3 reads TGCAGCGTTGTAACAGGGTTGGGCAACGAGCAGTACTTC. Translated, it gives CSVVTGLGNEQYF.

The chain is built from TRBV10-3 and TRBJ1-1; 10 nucleotides line up with TRBD1. J was trimmed by 5 bases and V by 10 bases; bases with no gene match: 10. Germline assignment: CDR1 ENHRY and CDR2 SYGVKD. The length of the CDR3 is 14 residues. The CDR3 bases are TGTGCCACCCGGACAGGGGGATTCGAAACTGAAGCTTTCTTT. Translated: CATRTGGFETEAFF.

The gene calls are TRBV6-6 and TRBJ1-1; D possibly corresponds to TRBD1 (5 bases). Between the trimmed V and J ends, which lost 6 bases and 0 bases, there was a span of 14 bases. This CDR3 has 15 residues. Germline CDR1 MNHNY, CDR2 SVGAGI (reference sequence). CDR3 in amino acids: CASSHEGLLNTEAFF. CDR3 sequence (DNA): TGTGCCAGCAGCCACGAGGGACTCTTGAACACTGAAGCTTTCTTT.

This rearrangement joins TRBV12-3 or TRBV12-4 to TRBJ1-5, with D perhaps matching TRBD1 (6 bases). Trimming took off 5 bases at V and 4 bases at J, with 15 bases between the two ends. The CDR3 is 15 residues long. CDR3 DNA: TGTGCCAGCAGTATCCGGACAGCCGTAAATCAGCCCCAGCATTTT. Its protein is CASSIRTAVNQPQHF.

This sequence joins TRBV14 and TRBJ2-2; D is unresolved. The CDR3 runs 16 residues. Trimming removed 0 bases at V and 5 bases at J, with 13 bases between. The germline CDR1 and CDR2 sequences are SGHDN and FVKESK. The CDR3 reads CASSQEGPVGTGELFF. The CDR3, as DNA: TGTGCCAGCAGCCAAGAAGGTCCAGTAGGAACCGGGGAGCTGTTTTTT.

This clonotype was recorded a few times. The gene calls are TRBV27 and TRBJ1-4; weak D call: TRBD1 (6 bases). The V gene lost 4 bases and the J gene lost 4 bases, with 10 bases spanning the gap. CDR1 is MNHEY, CDR2 SMNVEV, per germline (reference sequence). The CDR3 runs to 14 residues. The CDR3 loop is CASSYRTDNEKLFF. CDR3 coding DNA: TGTGCCAGCAGTTACAGGACAGATAATGAAAAACTGTTTTTT.

This clonotype has only one observation. The rearrangement joins TRBV7-9 to TRBJ2-1; D might be TRBD1 (6 bases). The germline gives CDR1 SEHNR, CDR2 FQNEAQ (reference sequence). This CDR3 is built from 13 residues. V lost 5 bases to trimming and J lost 10 bases, with 15 bases between them. This CDR3 is CASSLMTQGEQFF. CDR3 nucleotide sequence: TGTGCCAGCAGCCTTATGACCCAGGGGGAGCAGTTCTTC. The complete variable domain, with remaining parts taken from reference TRBV7-9 and TRBJ2-1, reads DTGVSQNPRHKITKRGQNVTFRCDPISEHNRLYWYRQTLGQGPEFLTYFQNEAQLEKSRLLSDRFSAERPKGSFSTLEIQRTEQGDSAMYLCASSLMTQGEQFFGPGTRLTVL.

This clonotype was seen a handful of times. The chain is built from TRBV28 and TRBJ2-1; D could derive from TRBD1 or TRBD2 (5 bases each). The CDR3 is 15 amino acids. Germline V lookup: CDR1 MDHEN, CDR2 SYDVKM. V lost 6 bases to trimming and J lost 0 bases, with 12 bases between them. CDR3 in amino acids: CASRRPGRSYNEQFF. DNA of the CDR3: TGTGCCAGCAGGCGCCCGGGGCGCTCCTACAATGAGCAGTTCTTC.